The rows below give T cell receptor beta chains drawn from one sample of a study of blood T cell repertoires in COVID-19. This table comes from immunoSEQ multiplex PCR, and its TCRdb copy is limited to in-frame clones, with some not included. The table lists about 250,000 clones, around 82% of them singletons. The sample consisted of peripheral blood. Receptors were obtained from an elderly woman with active or convalescent COVID-19. Both conserved end residues are part of each CDR3. Fields, in order: J gene, V gene, CDR3 length, D gene, clone size, CDR3 DNA, CDR3 protein. The D gene is left open where the match is weak. Size is stated for part of the rows, as once, few or many counts, or as a class when the clone is expanded.

TRBJ2-7	TRBV19	17	TRBD2	-	TGTGCCAGTAGTATGACGCTAGCGGGAGGTCCCTCCTACGAGCAGTACTTC	CASSMTLAGGPSYEQYF
TRBJ2-1	TRBV5-5	15	-	-	TGTGCCAGCAGCCCACTCAGCGCAGGGATAATTGAGCAGTTCTTC	CASSPLSAGIIEQFF
TRBJ1-4	TRBV15	15	-	once	TGTGCCACCAGCAGAGAGGATCAGGGCTGGGAAAAACTGTTTTTT	CATSREDQGWEKLFF
TRBJ2-2	TRBV6-7	16	TRBD1	few	TGTGCCAGCAGTTACCCCGACAGGGCGAACACCGGGGAGCTGTTTTTT	CASSYPDRANTGELFF
TRBJ2-3	TRBV7-9	18	TRBD2	-	TGTGCCAGCAGCTCCGATGGGGCTAGCGGGACCCGCACAGATACGCAGTATTTT	CASSSDGASGTRTDTQYF
TRBJ1-1	TRBV19	17	TRBD1	-	TGTGCCAGTAGGGGGACAGGCCACCGAGGACCGAACACTGAAGCTTTCTTT	CASRGTGHRGPNTEAFF
TRBJ2-1	TRBV19	14	-	-	TGTGCCAGTAAGCGGTCAGGACAGTACAATGAGCAGTTCTTC	CASKRSGQYNEQFF
TRBJ1-5	TRBV12-3/TRBV12-4	12	-	few	TGTGCCAGCAGTTTCGGGAGTCAGCCCCAGCATTTT	CASSFGSQPQHF
TRBJ2-3	TRBV18	12	-	-	TGTGCCAGCTCACCAGGGCCAGATACGCAGTATTTT	CASSPGPDTQYF
TRBJ2-2	TRBV27	15	TRBD1	-	TGTGCCAGCAGTATCGGGACAGGGGACACCGGGGAGCTGTTTTTT	CASSIGTGDTGELFF
TRBJ1-6	TRBV18	15	-	-	TGTGCCAGCTCACCATCCGGGACACCCAATTCACCCCTCCACTTT	CASSPSGTPNSPLHF
TRBJ2-3	TRBV27	14	-	-	TGTGCCAGCACCCGGCGCAGGGGCACAGATACGCAGTATTTT	CASTRRRGTDTQYF
TRBJ2-1	TRBV30	15	TRBD2	-	TGTGCCTGGACGAAGCGGGGGACCACCTACAATGAGCAGTTCTTC	CAWTKRGTTYNEQFF
TRBJ2-2	TRBV5-1	16	TRBD2	-	TGCGCCAGCAGCCTAGGACTAGCGGCGAACACCGGGGAGCTGTTTTTT	CASSLGLAANTGELFF
TRBJ1-1	TRBV5-1	16	TRBD1	-	TGCGCCAGCCAAATACAGGGGGCTGCGTACGACACTGAAGCTTTCTTT	CASQIQGAAYDTEAFF
TRBJ2-7	TRBV4-1	16	TRBD2	-	TGCGCCAGCAGCCAAAGGACTAGCGGGGGACTCTACGAGCAGTACTTC	CASSQRTSGGLYEQYF
TRBJ1-1	TRBV3-1/TRBV3-2	14	-	-	TGTGCCAGCAGCCAAGGAGGGAGGGACACTGAAGCTTTCTTT	CASSQGGRDTEAFF
TRBJ2-3	TRBV10-3	15	-	-	TGTGCCATCAGTGATCCCGGGTCAGCGGGCGATACGCAGTATTTT	CAISDPGSAGDTQYF
TRBJ1-2	TRBV25-1	14	-	-	TGTGCCAGCAGTTCGATTCAGAGGTCAAATGGCTACACCTTC	CASSSIQRSNGYTF
TRBJ2-2	TRBV14	15	TRBD2	-	TGTGCCAGCAGCTTGACTAGCGGGGGTACCGGGGAGCTGTTTTTT	CASSLTSGGTGELFF
TRBJ1-5	TRBV18	13	-	-	TGTGCCAGCTCAGCCTATAGCAATCAGCCCCAGCATTTT	CASSAYSNQPQHF
TRBJ2-1	TRBV4-1	16	TRBD2	-	TGCGCCAGCAGCTCGTCGGCGGGGGTCCTAGGTGAACGGCAGTTCTTC	CASSSSAGVLGERQFF